This record looks at one TCR beta chain sequence and its context. The source of the sample is a study of shared clonotypes between healthy human individuals. Assay: immunoSEQ multiplex PCR; the TCRdb copy retains only in-frame clones and omits some. The sample yields some 490,000 clones, over 70% seen once. The trim removed 10 bases at V and 14 bases at J, leaving 11 bases unmatched. This CDR3 comprises 11 residues. CDR1 and CDR2 from the germline V gene are MNHEY and SVGAGI. The J gene is TRBJ2-1, the V gene TRBV6-5, with 7 bases fitting TRBD2. The sequence was obtained from a middle-aged woman in good health. Some clones in this sample may be carry-over from other donors' samples. The specimen was PBMCs. CDR3: CATATSEREFF. The CDR3 DNA sequence: TGTGCCACCGCCACTAGCGAAAGGGAGTTCTTC.